Listed below are T cell receptor beta chains from one sample, sequenced in a study of blood T cell repertoires in COVID-19. Assay: immunoSEQ multiplex PCR; the TCRdb copy retains only in-frame clones and omits some. The table lists roughly 110,000 clones, around four fifths of them singletons. The sample was peripheral blood. These TCRs come from a man aged 65 to 85 with acute or convalescent COVID-19. Each CDR3 is given with its conserved first and last residue. The order of the fields is J gene, clone size, D gene, V gene, CDR3 protein, CDR3 DNA. A D gene is named only where the DNA matches it firmly. Rows may omit the clone size; those that give it use once, few, many or a size class.

TRBJ2-3,.,TRBD2,TRBV6-2/TRBV6-3,CASSWGAGGFGTDTQYF,TGTGCCAGCAGTTGGGGAGCGGGGGGTTTTGGCACAGATACGCAGTATTTT
TRBJ2-6,.,.,TRBV9,CASSVNRVGLSGANVLTF,TGTGCCAGCAGCGTCAACAGGGTAGGGCTGTCTGGGGCCAACGTCCTGACTTTC
TRBJ1-3,.,TRBD1,TRBV19,CASSIQDRLHSGNTIYF,TGTGCCAGTAGTATCCAGGACAGGTTGCACTCTGGAAACACCATATATTTT
TRBJ1-5,.,.,TRBV12-5,CASGLILGESPQHF,TGTGCTAGTGGTTTGATACTAGGAGAGTCACCCCAGCATTTT
TRBJ2-3,.,TRBD2,TRBV15,CATSRDRGGSGTDTQYF,TGTGCCACCAGCAGAGATCGGGGGGGAAGTGGAACAGATACGCAGTATTTT
TRBJ2-7,.,.,TRBV4-1,CASSQDSTGLGEQYF,TGCGCCAGCAGCCAAGATTCTACAGGCCTAGGCGAGCAGTACTTC
TRBJ2-2,once,TRBD1,TRBV19,CASTGQENTGELFF,TGTGCCAGTACGGGACAGGAGAACACCGGGGAGCTGTTTTTT
TRBJ2-7,.,.,TRBV6-5,CASKSTGSEQYF,TGTGCCAGCAAGTCGACAGGCTCCGAGCAGTACTTC
TRBJ2-2,few,.,TRBV15,CATSRDLPPVRNTGELFF,TGTGCCACCAGCAGAGATCTACCCCCGGTCCGGAACACCGGGGAGCTGTTTTTT
TRBJ2-1,.,.,TRBV2,CASFAGDRFNEQFF,TGTGCCAGCTTTGCGGGGGACAGGTTCAATGAGCAGTTCTTC
TRBJ2-1,.,.,TRBV5-6,CASSLGTHNEQFF,TGTGCCAGCAGCTTAGGGACTCACAATGAGCAGTTCTTC
TRBJ2-3,.,TRBD1,TRBV19,CASSKRDRVTDTQYF,TGTGCCAGTAGTAAACGGGACAGGGTCACAGATACGCAGTATTTT
TRBJ1-2,.,.,TRBV2,CASSPRPTNYGYTF,TGTGCCAGCAGTCCGCGTCCCACTAACTATGGCTACACCTTC
TRBJ1-1,.,.,TRBV6-2/TRBV6-3,CASSYGPRGDTEAFF,TGTGCCAGCAGTTACGGTCCACGCGGGGACACTGAAGCTTTCTTT
TRBJ1-2,.,TRBD1,TRBV19,CASSPREGARGYTF,TGTGCCAGTAGTCCTCGGGAGGGGGCGAGGGGCTACACCTTC
TRBJ2-2,.,.,TRBV11-3,CASSSGLANTGELFF,TGTGCCAGCAGCTCAGGGCTAGCGAACACCGGGGAGCTGTTTTTT
TRBJ2-3,.,.,TRBV21-1,CASSKVGTSGVDTQYF,TGTGCCAGCAGCAAAGTAGGGACTAGCGGCGTAGATACGCAGTATTTT
TRBJ2-1,few,.,TRBV12-3/TRBV12-4,CASSWRFGNEQFF,TGTGCCAGCAGCTGGAGGTTTGGGAATGAGCAGTTCTTC
TRBJ2-3,.,TRBD1,TRBV19,CASSPRTGGTDTQYF,TGTGCCAGTAGTCCCAGGACAGGGGGCACAGATACGCAGTATTTT
TRBJ2-2,.,TRBD2,TRBV7-3,CASSLTSGLANTGELFF,TGTGCCAGCAGCTTAACTTCAGGACTAGCGAACACCGGGGAGCTGTTTTTT
TRBJ2-2,.,.,TRBV7-3,CASSPQGNTGELFF,TGTGCCAGCAGCCCCCAGGGAAACACCGGGGAGCTGTTTTTT
TRBJ1-3,.,TRBD1,TRBV10-3,CAIRSTGGKGNTIYF,TGTGCCATCAGATCGACAGGGGGAAAAGGAAACACCATATATTTT
TRBJ2-3,.,.,TRBV18,CASSLDLTDTDTQYF,TGTGCCAGCTCACTTGACTTGACAGACACAGATACGCAGTATTTT
TRBJ1-4,.,TRBD1,TRBV10-3,CAISDGTGAGEKLFF,TGTGCCATCAGTGACGGGACAGGGGCAGGCGAAAAACTGTTTTTT
TRBJ2-1,.,TRBD1,TRBV4-2,CASSPTGFEQFF,TGTGCCAGCAGCCCGACAGGGTTCGAGCAGTTCTTC
TRBJ2-2,.,.,TRBV5-1,CASSLGSGTGELFF,TGCGCCAGCAGCTTGGGGTCGGGCACCGGGGAGCTGTTTTTT
TRBJ2-2,.,.,TRBV7-2,CASSSRGAPYTGELFF,TGTGCCAGCAGCTCGAGAGGAGCGCCGTACACCGGGGAGCTGTTTTTT
TRBJ1-2,once,.,TRBV19,CASSIDRVNYGYTF,TGTGCCAGTAGTATTGACAGAGTTAACTATGGCTACACCTTC
TRBJ2-3,.,TRBD2,TRBV7-2,CASSPPAGGSTDTQYF,TGTGCCAGCAGCCCTCCAGCGGGGGGGTCCACAGATACGCAGTATTTT
TRBJ2-3,.,.,TRBV19,CASSLYGGESTDTQYF,TGTGCCAGTAGTCTTTACGGCGGGGAAAGCACAGATACGCAGTATTTT
TRBJ2-4,few,.,TRBV7-8,CASSRAKSSSLAKNIQYF,TGTGCCAGCAGCCGCGCGAAGTCATCCTCTTTAGCCAAAAACATTCAGTACTTC
TRBJ1-4,.,TRBD1,TRBV18,CASSPGTGRHKLFF,TGTGCCAGCTCACCAGGGACAGGGCGGCATAAACTGTTTTTT
TRBJ2-1,.,TRBD2,TRBV24-1,CATSDGLLAGGYNEQFF,TGTGCCACCAGTGATGGTTTACTAGCGGGGGGTTACAATGAGCAGTTCTTC
TRBJ1-1,.,.,TRBV5-1,CASSSSTGNTEAFF,TGCGCCAGCAGCTCCTCGACAGGGAACACTGAAGCTTTCTTT
TRBJ1-2,few,TRBD1,TRBV7-9,CASSLADRAYYGYTF,TGTGCCAGCAGCTTAGCGGACAGGGCCTACTATGGCTACACCTTC
TRBJ2-3,.,.,TRBV5-1,CASSLVLGGASTDTQYF,TGCGCCAGCAGCTTGGTACTGGGCGGGGCTAGCACAGATACGCAGTATTTT
TRBJ1-1,.,.,TRBV15,CATSRVLAGLNTEAFF,TGTGCCACCAGCAGAGTTTTAGCAGGGTTGAACACTGAAGCTTTCTTT